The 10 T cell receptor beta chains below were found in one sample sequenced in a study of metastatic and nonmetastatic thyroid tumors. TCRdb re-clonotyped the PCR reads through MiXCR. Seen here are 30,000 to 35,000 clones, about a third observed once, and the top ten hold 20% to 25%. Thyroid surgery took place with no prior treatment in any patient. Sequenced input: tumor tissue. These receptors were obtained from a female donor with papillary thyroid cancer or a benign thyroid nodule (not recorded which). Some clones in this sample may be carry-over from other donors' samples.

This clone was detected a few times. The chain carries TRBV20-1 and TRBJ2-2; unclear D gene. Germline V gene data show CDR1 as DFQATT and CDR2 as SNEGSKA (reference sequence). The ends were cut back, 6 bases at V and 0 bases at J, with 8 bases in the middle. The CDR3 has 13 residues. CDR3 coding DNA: TGCAGTGCAACGCCCCCGAACACCGGGGAGCTGTTTTTT. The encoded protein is CSATPPNTGELFF.

This chain's CDR3 is CASTPGGGPPCNEQFF. CDR3 bases: TGTGCCAGCACTCCCGGGGGCGGGCCTCCGTGCAATGAGCAGTTCTTC. The chain links TRBV28 to TRBJ2-1, with D perhaps matching TRBD1 or TRBD2 (6 bases each). The CDR3 spans 16 residues. Germline CDR1 and CDR2: MDHEN and SYDVKM. Trimming shortened V by 7 bases and J by 6 bases, and 22 bases separated the two germline ends.

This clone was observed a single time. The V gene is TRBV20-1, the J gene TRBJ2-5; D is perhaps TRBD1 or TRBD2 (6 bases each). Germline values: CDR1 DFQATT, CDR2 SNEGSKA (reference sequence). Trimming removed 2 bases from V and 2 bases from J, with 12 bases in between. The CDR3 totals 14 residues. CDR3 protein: CSARRGDGQETQYF. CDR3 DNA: TGCAGTGCTAGAAGGGGGGACGGACAAGAGACCCAGTACTTC.

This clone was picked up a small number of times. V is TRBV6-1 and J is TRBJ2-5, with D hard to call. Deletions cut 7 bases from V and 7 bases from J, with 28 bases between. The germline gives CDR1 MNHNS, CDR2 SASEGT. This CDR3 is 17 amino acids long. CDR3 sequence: CASTPLGIGPRRGTQYF. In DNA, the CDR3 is TGTGCCAGCACCCCCCTGGGGATCGGGCCAAGGCGTGGGACCCAGTACTTC.

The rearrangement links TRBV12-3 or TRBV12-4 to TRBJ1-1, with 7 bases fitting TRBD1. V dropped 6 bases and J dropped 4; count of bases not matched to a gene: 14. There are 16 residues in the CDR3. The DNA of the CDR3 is TGTGCCAGCAGACTCAGAGGGGGCGTTAGACGCACTGAAGCTTTCTTT. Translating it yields CASRLRGGVRRTEAFF.

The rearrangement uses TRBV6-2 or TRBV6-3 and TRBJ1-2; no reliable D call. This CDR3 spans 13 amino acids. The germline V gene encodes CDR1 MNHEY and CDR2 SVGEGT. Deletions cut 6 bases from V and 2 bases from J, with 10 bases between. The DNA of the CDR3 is TGTGCCAGCAGGACCCCGGGCAACTATGGCTACACCTTC. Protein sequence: CASRTPGNYGYTF.

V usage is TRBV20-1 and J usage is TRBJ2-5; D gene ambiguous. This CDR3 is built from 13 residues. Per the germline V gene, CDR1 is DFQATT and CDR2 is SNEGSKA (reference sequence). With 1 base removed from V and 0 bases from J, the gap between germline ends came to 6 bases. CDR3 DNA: TGCAGTGCTAGAGTTCCTCACCAAGAGACCCAGTACTTC. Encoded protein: CSARVPHQETQYF.

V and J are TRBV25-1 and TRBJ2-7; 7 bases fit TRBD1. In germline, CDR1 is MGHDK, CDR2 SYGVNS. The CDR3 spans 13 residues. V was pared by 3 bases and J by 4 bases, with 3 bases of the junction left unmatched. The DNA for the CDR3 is TGTGCCAGCAGTGATCACAGGGGTTACGAGCAGTACTTC. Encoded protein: CASSDHRGYEQYF.

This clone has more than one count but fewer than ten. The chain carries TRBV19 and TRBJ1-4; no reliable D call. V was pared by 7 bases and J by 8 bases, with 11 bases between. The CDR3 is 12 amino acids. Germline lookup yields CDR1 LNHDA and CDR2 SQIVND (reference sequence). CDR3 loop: CASMGMGEKLFF. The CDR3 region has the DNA TGTGCCAGTATGGGGATGGGCGAAAAACTGTTTTTT.

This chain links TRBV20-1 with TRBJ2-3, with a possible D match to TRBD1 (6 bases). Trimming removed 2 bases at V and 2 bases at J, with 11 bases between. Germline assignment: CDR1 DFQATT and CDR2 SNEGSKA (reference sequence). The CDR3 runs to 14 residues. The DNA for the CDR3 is TGCAGTGCTAGACAGGGGCCATCCACAGATACGCAGTATTTT. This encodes CSARQGPSTDTQYF.